Listed below are T cell receptor beta chains from one sample, sequenced in a study of T cells after yellow fever vaccination. MiXCR, run by TCRdb on the 5' RACE reads, gives a single entry per CDR3 protein. Of about 160,000 distinct CDR3 sequences in the sample, around 7% were seen once. Specimen: CD4+ T cells sorted from PBMCs, collected roughly 5 days after the first yellow fever vaccination. The receptors were gathered from a man between 18 and 35 years old who received the YFV17D yellow fever vaccine. CDR3s include the opening cysteine and the closing phenylalanine or tryptophan. D genes are given only for firm matches. Size values are once, few and many counts, or a class for expanded clones, and some rows have none.

v_gene	abundance	j_gene	d_gene	CDR3nt	CDR3aa
TRBV10-3	many	TRBJ1-1	-	TGTGCCATCAGTGGAAGGGAGGGGAACACTGAAGCTTTCTTT	CAISGREGNTEAFF
TRBV7-9	many	TRBJ2-3	-	TGTGCCAGCAGCTGGGTCCAGGGATCAAGAGATACGCAGTATTTT	CASSWVQGSRDTQYF
TRBV7-9	-	TRBJ1-2	-	TGTGCCAGCAGCCAAATACAGGGATCTGGCTTCACCTTC	CASSQIQGSGFTF
TRBV2	few	TRBJ2-3	-	TGTGCCAGCAGCCCGGACAGCCACACAGATACGCAGTATTTT	CASSPDSHTDTQYF
TRBV12-3/TRBV12-4	-	TRBJ1-2	-	TGTGCCAGCAGTATTGACACCTTTAACTATGGCTACACCTTC	CASSIDTFNYGYTF
TRBV10-3	many	TRBJ1-6	-	TGTGCCATCAGACCCGACAGTAATTCACCCCTCCACTTT	CAIRPDSNSPLHF
TRBV18	many	TRBJ1-2	TRBD1	TGTGCCAGCTCACCGTTTTCGGACAGGGATGGCTACACCTTC	CASSPFSDRDGYTF
TRBV5-1	-	TRBJ1-1	TRBD1	TGCGCCAGCAGCGATCCGGGACAGGGGAACACTGAAGCTTTCTTT	CASSDPGQGNTEAFF
TRBV12-3/TRBV12-4	few	TRBJ1-2	TRBD1	TGTGCCAGCAGCCGTGGACAGGGGTATGGCTATGGCTACACCTTC	CASSRGQGYGYGYTF
TRBV7-9	many	TRBJ1-2	TRBD1	TGTGCCAGCAGCTCCTGGACAGGGAAGGATGGCTACACCTTC	CASSSWTGKDGYTF
TRBV6-2/TRBV6-3	many	TRBJ2-7	-	TGTGCCAGCAGTCCAACCCCCGGGGGCCTCTACGAGCAGTACTTC	CASSPTPGGLYEQYF